Here is one T cell receptor beta chain with its context. The data derive from a study of blood T cell repertoires in COVID-19. On the study more broadly: The origin of the acute and convalescent COVID-19 samples was the United States, Italy and Spain. Nucleic acid was either cDNA or gDNA, and it came from T cells, B-cell-depleted T cells, or PBMCs.

Original handling: Reference gene primer amplification in the assay estimated nucleated cell counts. Method: immunoSEQ multiplex PCR; TCRdb's copy keeps in-frame clones and lacks some. V and J calls and clone size are given by that table; D and trimming were obtained from the DNA. The sample comprises fewer than 450,000 clones, around 91% of which are singletons, and about 3.5% rests with the top ten. The V end was cut by 0 bases, the J end by 2 bases, with 10 bases between. The CDR3 has 14 amino acids. Germline loops: CDR1 GTSNPN, CDR2 SVGIG (reference sequence). This clonotype originated in a woman under 30 who had recovered from COVID-19. The source material was peripheral blood. The chain carries TRBV30 and TRBJ2-5, with D perhaps TRBD1 (6 bases). CDR3 protein: CAWSVQRGQETQYF. As DNA, the CDR3 is TGTGCCTGGAGTGTACAGAGGGGGCAAGAGACCCAGTACTTC.